Shown below are 6 T cell receptor beta chains from a single sample sequenced in a study of CD8+ T cells in alopecia areata. As the sequencing template, cDNA was produced by extracting RNA and reverse transcribing it. Sequencing used immunoSEQ multiplex PCR; TCRdb keeps in-frame clones, though not all of them. This table has 120,000 or so clones, 50% to 75% appearing once. Treatment given: oral pan-JAK inhibitor, 5-10 mg twice daily. Sequenced material: CD8+ T cells sorted from blood, taken at week 4, from a patient treated with tofacitinib. The source is a human donor with alopecia areata.

Regarding this clone: The same CDR3 arises from other DNA sequences in this sample as well. The chain uses TRBV29-1 and TRBJ2-5; D remains ambiguous. Germline lookup yields CDR1 SQVTM and CDR2 ANQGSEA. CDR3 length: 10 amino acids. The V and J ends lost 4 bases and 5 bases respectively, with 5 bases between them. CDR3 region: CSVARETQYF. DNA of the CDR3: TGCAGCGTTGCCCGGGAGACCCAGTACTTC.

The chain carries TRBV29-1 and TRBJ2-7; D possibly corresponds to TRBD1 (6 bases). V was shortened by 6 bases and J by 5 bases, with 20 bases between the two germline ends. Germline CDR1 is SQVTM and CDR2 is ANQGSEA. This CDR3 spans 14 amino acids. The CDR3, as DNA: TGCAGCGTCCTCACGACAGGCAATACGGACGAGCAGTACTTC. Translation: CSVLTTGNTDEQYF.

The chain recombines TRBV4-1 with TRBJ1-5; maybe TRBD1 (5 bases). The CDR3 is 14 amino acids. V lost 0 bases to trimming and J lost 7 bases, with 10 bases between them. Germline loops: CDR1 MGHRA, CDR2 YSYEKL. Written as DNA, the CDR3 is TGCGCCAGCAGCCAAGAGGGGGGTAGGCAGCCCCAGCATTTT. The encoded protein is CASSQEGGRQPQHF.

The J gene is TRBJ2-1, the V gene TRBV30, with 7 bases matching TRBD1. CDR3 length: 15 residues. Germline CDR1 reads GTSNPN; CDR2 reads SVGIG (reference sequence). The V segment lost 4 bases and the J segment 0 bases; nucleotides outside the gene matches: 6. The CDR3 here is CAWNGDRSSYNEQFF. The CDR3 bases are TGTGCCTGGAATGGGGACAGAAGCTCCTACAATGAGCAGTTCTTC.

DNA for the CDR3: TGTGCCAGCAGTTCAGGGGGGGGCTATGGCTACACCTTC. This gives the protein CASSSGGGYGYTF. The chain links TRBV27 to TRBJ1-2, with 7 positions matching TRBD1. Germline V CDR1 and CDR2: MNHEY, SMNVEV (reference sequence). The junction had 3 bases not matched to a gene; V was cut back by 4 bases and J by 4 bases. This CDR3 contains 13 residues.

The rearrangement links TRBV7-9 to TRBJ2-5; D perhaps matches TRBD2 (5 bases). The CDR3 sequence is 14 residues long. Germline CDR1 reads SEHNR; CDR2 reads FQNEAQ (reference sequence). V gave up 8 bases and J gave up 2 bases, with 15 bases separating them. CDR3 amino acids: CASGLAEGQETQYF. The CDR3 DNA reads as TGTGCCAGCGGACTTGCGGAAGGGCAAGAGACCCAGTACTTC.